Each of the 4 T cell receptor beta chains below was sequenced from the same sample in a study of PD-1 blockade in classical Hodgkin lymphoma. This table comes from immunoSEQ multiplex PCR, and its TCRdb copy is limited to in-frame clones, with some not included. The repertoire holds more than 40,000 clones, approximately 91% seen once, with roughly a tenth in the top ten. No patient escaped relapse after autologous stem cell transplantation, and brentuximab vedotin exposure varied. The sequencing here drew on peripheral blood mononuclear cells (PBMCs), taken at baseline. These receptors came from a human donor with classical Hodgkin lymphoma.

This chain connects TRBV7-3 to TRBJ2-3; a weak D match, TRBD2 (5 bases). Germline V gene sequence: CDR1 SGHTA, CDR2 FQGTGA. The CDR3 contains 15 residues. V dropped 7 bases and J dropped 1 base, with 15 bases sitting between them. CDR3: CASTRSGLGTDTQYF. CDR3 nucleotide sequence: TGTGCCAGCACCCGAAGTGGACTTGGCACAGATACGCAGTATTTT.

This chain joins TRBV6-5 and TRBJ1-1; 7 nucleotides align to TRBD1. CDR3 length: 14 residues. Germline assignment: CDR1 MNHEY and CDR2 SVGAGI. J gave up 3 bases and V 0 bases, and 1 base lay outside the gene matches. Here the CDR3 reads CASSYSGGYTEAFF. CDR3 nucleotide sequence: TGTGCCAGCAGTTACTCAGGGGGCTACACTGAAGCTTTCTTT.

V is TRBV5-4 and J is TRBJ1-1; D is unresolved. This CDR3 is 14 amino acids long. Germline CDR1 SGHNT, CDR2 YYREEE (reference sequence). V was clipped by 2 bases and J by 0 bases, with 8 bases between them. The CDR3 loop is CASSLIDLNTEAFF. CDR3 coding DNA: TGTGCCAGCAGCTTAATCGACCTGAACACTGAAGCTTTCTTT.

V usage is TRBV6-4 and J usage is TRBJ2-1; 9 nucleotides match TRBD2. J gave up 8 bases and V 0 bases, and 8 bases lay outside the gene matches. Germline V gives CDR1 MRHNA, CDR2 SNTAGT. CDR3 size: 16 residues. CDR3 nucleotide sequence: TGTGCCAGCAGTGACTCTATCGCGGGAGGGCCTGATGAGCAGTTCTTC. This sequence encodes CASSDSIAGGPDEQFF.